This TCR beta chain was identified in a study of response to subunit inactivated influenza vaccine. Study results and caveats: Authors suggested seasonal influenza vaccinations each recruit few new T cells.

The sample holds one count of this clonotype. As yet, its antigen is unknown. One entry per CDR3 protein, called by TCRdb with MiXCR from the RT-PCR reads. The profile shows around 200,000 distinct CDR3 sequences, around 9% of them singletons. CDR1 and CDR2 from the germline V gene are SGHAT and FQNNGV. The CDR3 length is 14 residues. V was shortened by 1 base and J by 4 bases, with 11 bases between the two germline ends. The source is a man aged 45-60 years who received an inactivated influenza vaccine. The chain combines TRBV11-2 with TRBJ2-7, with TRBD2 as a possible D gene (7 bases). The material sequenced was non-naive T cells sorted from PBMCs, taken on the day of vaccination. CDR3 nucleotides: TGTGCCAGCAGCTTAGGGCGGGGGCGGTACGAGCAGTACTTC. Translation: CASSLGRGRYEQYF.